These T cell receptor beta chains were read from a single sample in a study of T cells expressing NK-cell markers. TCRdb derives one entry per CDR3 protein from the 5' RACE reads, leaving out DNA. Reported are some 410,000 distinct CDR3 sequences; the ten largest clones contain 7.3%. The sample taken for sequencing was blood T cells: a sorted CD56 or NKG2C T cell subset, CD4+ or CD8+ T cells, or bulk PBMC T cells (not recorded which). The receptor source for this set is a woman aged 18 to 75 in good health. CDR3s include the opening cysteine and the closing phenylalanine or tryptophan.

length: 14; J: TRBJ2-7; V: TRBV27; CDR3: CASSSFGGTYEQYF
length: 17; J: TRBJ1-5; V: TRBV20-1; CDR3: CSARDLAGTGGPQPQHF
length: 17; J: TRBJ2-5; V: TRBV7-9; CDR3: CASSNQGGGSRSETQYF
length: 15; J: TRBJ1-2; V: TRBV6-1; CDR3: CASSDGQGARNGYTF
length: 13; J: TRBJ1-2; V: TRBV27; CDR3: CASSFRANYGYTF
length: 13; J: TRBJ2-2; V: TRBV20-1; CDR3: CSAQPGRTGELFF
length: 14; J: TRBJ1-1; V: TRBV6-1; CDR3: CASSPGGGKTEAFF
length: 14; J: TRBJ1-5; V: TRBV7-6; CDR3: CASSLAPEDQPQHF
length: 12; J: TRBJ1-2; V: TRBV28; CDR3: CASWDRDYGYTF
length: 14; J: TRBJ1-1; V: TRBV6-5; CDR3: CASSYSWGGTEAFF
length: 13; J: TRBJ1-1; V: TRBV12-3/TRBV12-4; CDR3: CASSPREGTEAFF
length: 11; J: TRBJ2-7; V: TRBV29-1; CDR3: CSVGTSSEQYF
length: 11; J: TRBJ2-3; V: TRBV29-1; CDR3: CSVPTGDTQYF
length: 16; J: TRBJ2-1; V: TRBV9; CDR3: CASSVASGLALNEQFF
length: 13; J: TRBJ2-2; V: TRBV12-3/TRBV12-4; CDR3: CASSLPAGGELFF
length: 14; J: TRBJ2-1; V: TRBV5-1; CDR3: CASSTGQGAAEQFF
length: 14; J: TRBJ2-3; V: TRBV9; CDR3: CASSPQTGGNTQYF
length: 13; J: TRBJ2-3; V: TRBV20-1; CDR3: CSAGGEGTDTQYF
length: 15; J: TRBJ2-7; V: TRBV19; CDR3: CASSIFSGTLHEQYF
length: 17; J: TRBJ1-6; V: TRBV12-3/TRBV12-4; CDR3: CASSPPRGASYNSPLHF
length: 15; J: TRBJ1-5; V: TRBV6-5; CDR3: CASSYSWGSNQPQHF
length: 14; J: TRBJ2-1; V: TRBV6-2/TRBV6-3; CDR3: CASSWNPTGNEQFF
length: 19; J: TRBJ1-5; V: TRBV12-3/TRBV12-4; CDR3: CASSPRDRAFPYGNQPQHF
length: 11; J: TRBJ2-5; V: TRBV29-1; CDR3: CSATLQETQYF
length: 14; J: TRBJ2-1; V: TRBV12-3/TRBV12-4; CDR3: CASSPGTVDNEQFF
length: 15; J: TRBJ2-5; V: TRBV7-2; CDR3: CASSLRGAGQETQYF
length: 14; J: TRBJ1-1; V: TRBV6-1; CDR3: CASRPTAINTEAFF
length: 14; J: TRBJ1-4; V: TRBV18; CDR3: CASSQQGSNEKLFF